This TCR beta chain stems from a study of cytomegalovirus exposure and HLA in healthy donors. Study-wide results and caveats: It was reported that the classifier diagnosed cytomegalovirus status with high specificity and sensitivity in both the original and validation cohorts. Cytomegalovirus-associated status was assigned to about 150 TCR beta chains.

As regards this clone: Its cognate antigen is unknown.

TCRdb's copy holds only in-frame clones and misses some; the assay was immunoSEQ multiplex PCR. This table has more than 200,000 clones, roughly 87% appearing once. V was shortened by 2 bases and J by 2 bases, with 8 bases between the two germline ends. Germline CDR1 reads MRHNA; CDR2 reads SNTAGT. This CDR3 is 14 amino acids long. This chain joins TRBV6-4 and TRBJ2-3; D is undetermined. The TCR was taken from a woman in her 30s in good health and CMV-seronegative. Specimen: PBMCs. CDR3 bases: TGTGCCAGCAGTGACGGCAGGCACACAGATACGCAGTATTTT. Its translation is CASSDGRHTDTQYF.